This TCR beta chain stems from a study of a mutant IDH1 vaccine in newly diagnosed glioma. Study context: Former treatment meant radiotherapy, temozolomide, or both; the majority had gotten both.

Trimming removed 4 bases at V and 7 bases at J, with 19 bases between. Germline V gives CDR1 GTSNPN, CDR2 SVGIG (reference sequence). This CDR3 has 14 residues. The data were produced by immunoSEQ multiplex PCR, yet TCRdb's version contains in-frame clones alone and is incomplete. The sample yields tens of thousands of clones, more than 90% seen once. Time point noted: baseline, week 1 (first vaccination visit). Specified treatment: pre-vaccination baseline after standard-of-care therapy. The source material was PBMCs, sampled from a glioma patient treated with radiotherapy, temozolomide or both. The sequence was obtained from a man between 45 and 60 years old with glioma. The genes are TRBV30 and TRBJ1-2; D call uncertain. The CDR3 loop is CAWTSRPTRFGYTF. The CDR3 DNA reads TGTGCCTGGACCTCGCGACCGACGCGTTTTGGCTACACCTTC.